Below, 18 T cell receptor beta chains from the same sample are listed, as sequenced in a study of patients and donors after allogeneic stem cell transplantation. Each CDR3 protein is one row after TCRdb ran MiXCR on the RT-PCR reads. Found here are some 960,000 distinct CDR3 sequences, about a sixth of them singletons; the top ten hold roughly 6.4%. The sequencing sample was made of blood, either unsorted or a sorted T cell fraction (not recorded which). These TCRs come from a human donor who was either an allogeneic HSCT recipient or a stem cell or donor lymphocyte infusion donor (not recorded which). It is not recorded whose cells these are; they may come from a transplant donor.

The sample holds a few counts of this clonotype. The CDR3 bases are TGTGCCACCAGTGGTCCAGGGGCTAGCACAGATACGCAGTATTTT. It encodes CATSGPGASTDTQYF. This chain connects TRBV24-1 to TRBJ2-3; D perhaps matches TRBD1 (6 bases). V gave up 5 bases and J gave up 0 bases, with 11 bases separating them. This CDR3 contains 15 residues. Germline CDR1 is KGHDR and CDR2 is SFDVKD.

This clonotype came up a few times. The genes are TRBV5-1 and TRBJ2-1; TRBD2 aligns across 8 bases. This CDR3 is built from 17 residues. The V segment lost 1 base and the J segment 3 bases; nucleotides outside the gene matches: 9. CDR1 and CDR2 (germline): SGHRS, YFSETQ. CDR3 sequence: CASSLLGGRNLYNEQFF. The CDR3 nucleotides read TGCGCCAGCAGCTTGCTCGGCGGGAGGAATCTCTACAATGAGCAGTTCTTC.

This clonotype appeared a few times. This chain links TRBV6-1 with TRBJ2-3, with 7 positions matching TRBD2. The V and J ends lost 5 bases and 2 bases, in that order; junction bases with no gene match: 10. The germline CDR1 and CDR2 sequences are MNHNS and SASEGT. This CDR3 comprises 16 residues. DNA for the CDR3: TGTGCCAGCAGTCCTAGTCTAGCGGCAATCACAGATACGCAGTATTTT. This sequence encodes CASSPSLAAITDTQYF.

The rearrangement links TRBV9 to TRBJ1-2; 7 bases are a match to TRBD1. The CDR3 loop spans 15 amino acids. From germline, CDR1 is SGDLS and CDR2 YYNGEE. The ends lost 0 bases at V and 7 bases at J; junction bases unmatched: 9. CDR3 region: CASSVVVGGAGGYTF. The CDR3 coding sequence is TGTGCCAGCAGCGTAGTTGTAGGGGGCGCCGGTGGCTACACCTTC.

The V call is TRBV24-1, the J call TRBJ2-1, with TRBD1 matching over 8 bases. V lost 3 bases to trimming and J lost 3 bases; unmatched junction nucleotides: 9. Germline assignment: CDR1 KGHDR and CDR2 SFDVKD. The CDR3 sequence is 17 residues long. The CDR3 nucleotides read TGTGCCACCAGTGATCCAGGACAGGGTCCCCTCTACAATGAGCAGTTCTTC. It specifies CATSDPGQGPLYNEQFF.

This clonotype was seen a few times. The chain has TRBV7-2 and TRBJ1-6; D call uncertain. The germline CDR1 and CDR2 sequences are SGHTA and FQGNSA. CDR3 length equals 15 residues. The V gene lost 0 bases and the J gene lost 5 bases, with 8 bases spanning the gap. The CDR3 reads CASSLAWIDNSPLHF. The DNA of the CDR3 is TGTGCCAGCAGCTTAGCCTGGATTGATAATTCACCCCTCCACTTT.

This clonotype appeared once. Given the absence of the conserved phenylalanine or tryptophan at the CDR3 end, a read error is likely. Because the CDR3's place on the DNA is in doubt, the DNA is left out and the CDR3 is given as listed by TCRdb. The chain uses TRBV3-1 and TRBJ2-2; the table assigns TRBD1, which was not confirmed against the DNA. The CDR3 is 10 residues long, ends included. CDR1 and CDR2 from the germline V gene are LGHDT and YNNKEL (reference sequence). The CDR3: CASTQDGAGP.

This clonotype was observed a few times. The chain employs TRBV18 and TRBJ2-7; D ambiguous. V lost 4 bases and J lost 3, with 10 bases in between. The CDR3 has 13 amino acids. CDR1 and CDR2 from the germline V gene are KGHSH and LQKENI. CDR3 nucleotides: TGTGCCAGCTCACGGGATCAGTACTACGAGCAGTACTTC. This codes for CASSRDQYYEQYF.

The rearrangement joins TRBV12-3 or TRBV12-4 to TRBJ2-5; possibly TRBD1 for D (6 bases). V lost 5 bases to trimming and J lost 2 bases, with 12 bases between them. This CDR3 has 14 amino acids. CDR3 in DNA: TGTGCCAGCAGTCAACCGGGACAACAAGAGACCCAGTACTTC. As protein: CASSQPGQQETQYF.

Only a few counts were recorded for this clonotype. The rearrangement joins TRBV6-5 to TRBJ1-1; the D is unclear. This CDR3 is built from 11 residues. CDR1 and CDR2 (germline): MNHEY, SVGAGI. Trimming removed 6 bases from V and 6 bases from J, with 8 bases in between. CDR3 nucleotides: TGTGCCAGCAGGGCCTGGGCTGAAGCTTTCTTT. Its translation: CASRAWAEAFF.

The rearrangement uses TRBV12-3 or TRBV12-4 and TRBJ2-7; D gene ambiguous. CDR3 size: 13 residues. With 6 bases removed from V and 5 bases from J, the gap between germline ends came to 14 bases. In DNA, the CDR3 is TGTGCCAGCAGCCCACGGACCCCCCACGAGCAGTACTTC. This encodes CASSPRTPHEQYF.

This clonotype showed up many times. The V call is TRBV4-1, the J call TRBJ2-5; D unclear. The CDR3 covers 13 residues. Trimming took 1 base from V and 2 from J, leaving 5 bases between them. Germline CDR1 and CDR2: MGHRA and YSYEKL. CDR3 residues: CASSQGVQETQYF. CDR3 bases: TGCGCCAGCAGCCAAGGTGTTCAAGAGACCCAGTACTTC.

This clonotype was seen a few times. The chain is built from TRBV5-1 and TRBJ2-3, with 11 bases lining up with TRBD1. V lost 7 bases, J lost 5 bases, and 9 bases stayed unmatched. Germline CDR1 is SGHRS and CDR2 is YFSETQ. The CDR3 sequence is 15 residues long. This CDR3 is CASSLRTGGEDTQYF. The CDR3 DNA sequence: TGCGCCAGCTCGCTTCGGACAGGGGGCGAAGATACGCAGTATTTT.

This clonotype has a handful of counts. This chain links TRBV20-1 with TRBJ2-3, with 11 nucleotides matching TRBD2. This CDR3 is 16 amino acids long. The ends lost 0 bases at V and 1 base at J; junction bases unmatched: 3. The germline V gene has CDR1 DFQATT and CDR2 SNEGSKA (reference sequence). The CDR3 is CSAREATSGGTDTQYF. CDR3 sequence (DNA): TGCAGTGCTAGAGAGGCGACTAGCGGGGGCACAGATACGCAGTATTTT.

This clonotype was observed a handful of times. The rearrangement links TRBV20-1 to TRBJ1-6, with D unresolved. V was pared by 6 bases and J by 5 bases, with 17 bases between. Germline CDR1 and CDR2: DFQATT and SNEGSKA (reference sequence). This CDR3 is 15 amino acids long. CDR3 amino acids: CSAPKEELHNSPLHF. The CDR3 DNA reads TGCAGTGCCCCGAAGGAAGAGCTTCATAATTCACCCCTCCACTTT.

The rearrangement links TRBV20-1 to TRBJ1-5; TRBD1 aligns across 12 bases. This CDR3 contains 16 residues. J lost 5 bases, V lost 3 bases, and 8 bases had no gene match. Germline CDR1 and CDR2: DFQATT and SNEGSKA (reference sequence). This CDR3 is CSASHAGQGAHQPQHF. The CDR3 DNA is TGCAGTGCTAGTCACGCGGGACAGGGGGCCCATCAGCCCCAGCATTTT.

This clonotype was detected many times. V gene TRBV12-3 or TRBV12-4 combines with J gene TRBJ2-3, with a tentative D call TRBD1 (6 bases). Trimming pared 4 bases from V and 3 bases from J, leaving 14 bases between. This CDR3 has 15 amino acids. CDR3 DNA: TGTGCCAGCAGTTGGGGGCAGGGGCGGACAGATACGCAGTATTTT. It translates to CASSWGQGRTDTQYF.

This clonotype has only a few counts. This chain connects TRBV20-1 to TRBJ2-1, with D unclear. The CDR3 contains 14 residues. Germline CDR1 is DFQATT and CDR2 is SNEGSKA (reference sequence). Trimming shortened V by 5 bases and J by 5 bases, and 16 bases separated the two germline ends. The CDR3 region is CSAPNRKGNNEQFF. As DNA, the CDR3 is TGCAGTGCTCCCAACAGAAAGGGAAACAATGAGCAGTTCTTC.